This note documents a single T cell receptor beta chain sequence. The target antigen is unknown. A multiplex PCR was run with 60 Vbeta primers and 13 Jbeta primers. As processed by the authors: About 10 million shared chains were among approximately 80 million unique TCR beta chains counted in a later analysis. Clones were sequenced by immunoSEQ multiplex PCR, and TCRdb holds only the in-frame ones, with some missing. Clonal size and the V and J genes are those of that table, whereas D and trimming came from the DNA. In the table there are tens of thousands of clones, 81% of which are singletons. These data belong to a study of cytomegalovirus exposure and HLA in healthy donors. Study results and limitations: Differences between HLA loci emerged in a later analysis of TCR association rates, with DRB1 most and HLA-C fewest. Per a later analysis, HLA-associated TCR beta chains showed more clonal expansion than other, equally common TCR beta chains. The study reported that TCR beta sequences accurately predicted HLA-A and HLA-B alleles in most subjects.

The germline V and J ends were trimmed by 5 bases and 4 bases, with 15 bases remaining between them. Germline assignment: CDR1 SGDLS and CDR2 YYNGEE. The CDR3 runs 15 residues. The TCR comes from a girl aged 2-9 years in good health and CMV-seropositive. The chain couples TRBV9 to TRBJ1-4; perhaps TRBD1 as D (5 bases). Sequencing was performed on PBMCs. CDR3 in DNA: TGTGCCAGCAGTGCCATACAGGAGTTTAATGAAAAACTGTTTTTT. Its translation is CASSAIQEFNEKLFF.